One sample yielded the 17 T cell receptor beta chains listed below, sequenced in a study of cytomegalovirus exposure and HLA in healthy donors. The protocol was immunoSEQ multiplex PCR, while the TCRdb copy is restricted to in-frame clones and leaves out a portion. Among about 110,000 clones listed, 70% to 90% were seen once. Sequenced input: PBMCs. These receptors came from a woman aged 18-35 years in good health and CMV-seronegative.

The sample holds one count of this clone. J is TRBJ1-2 and V is TRBV2; D might be TRBD1 (5 bases). The CDR3 sequence is 14 residues long. V was clipped by 4 bases and J by 2 bases, with 11 bases between them. Germline assignment: CDR1 SNHLY and CDR2 FYNNEI. CDR3 coding DNA: TGTGCCAGCAGTGGAACAGGAGACAACTATGGCTACACCTTC. The encoded protein is CASSGTGDNYGYTF.

A few counts support this clone. The CDR3 spells CASSQTSEAFF. CDR3 coding DNA: TGTGCCAGCAGCCAAACTAGTGAAGCTTTCTTT. The chain combines TRBV5-6 with TRBJ1-1, with D uncertain. The CDR3 is made up of 11 amino acids. V was trimmed by 4 bases and J by 7 bases, leaving 8 bases between them. Germline V gene sequence: CDR1 SGHDT, CDR2 YYEEEE.

This sequence joins TRBV5-1 and TRBJ2-7; 8 bases agree with TRBD2. The CDR3 runs to 16 residues. V was pared by 4 bases and J by 5 bases, with 14 bases of the junction left unmatched. Germline lookup yields CDR1 SGHRS and CDR2 YFSETQ. The CDR3: CASSPTKGGGTHEQYF. Here the CDR3 DNA reads TGCGCCAGCAGCCCGACAAAAGGCGGGGGGACCCACGAGCAGTACTTC. Filled out from reference TRBV5-1 and TRBJ2-7, the complete variable domain reads KAGVTQTPRYLIKTRGQQVTLSCSPISGHRSVSWYQQTPGQGLQFLFEYFSETQRNKGNFPGRFSGRQFSNSRSEMNVSTLELGDSALYLCASSPTKGGGTHEQYFGPGTRLTVT.

J is TRBJ2-7 and V is TRBV5-4; 8 nucleotides align to TRBD1. V lost 4 bases, J lost 3 bases, and 3 bases stayed unmatched. Germline CDR1 is SGHNT and CDR2 is YYREEE (reference sequence). The CDR3 is made up of 13 amino acids. CDR3 sequence: CASSRDRHYEQYF. In DNA form, the CDR3 reads TGTGCCAGCAGCCGGGACAGGCACTACGAGCAGTACTTC.

V gene TRBV5-8 combines with J gene TRBJ2-5; 9 bases match TRBD1. This CDR3 contains 17 residues. V lost 4 bases and J lost 0; bases outside the gene matches: 10. Germline V gene data show CDR1 as SGHTS and CDR2 as YDEGEE. DNA of the CDR3: TGTGCCAGCAGCAAGGACAGGGGAGTCTGGTACCAAGAGACCCAGTACTTC. Its translation is CASSKDRGVWYQETQYF.

Only a few counts were recorded for this clone. The V and J genes are TRBV30 and TRBJ1-1, with D uncertain. With 6 bases removed from V and 1 base from J, the gap between germline ends came to 18 bases. Germline V gene data show CDR1 as GTSNPN and CDR2 as SVGIG (reference sequence). The CDR3 has 15 residues. CDR3 DNA: TGTGCCTGTCCCATAAGGGAGGAGGGGAACACTGAAGCTTTCTTT. Its translation: CACPIREEGNTEAFF. Together with reference TRBV30 and TRBJ1-1, the CDR3 gives the full variable domain: SQTIHQWPATLVQPVGSPLSLECTVEGTSNPNLYWYRQAAGRGLQLLFYSVGIGQISSEVPQNLSASRPQDRQFILSSKKLLLSDSGFYLCACPIREEGNTEAFFGQGTRLTVV.

The rearrangement joins TRBV30 to TRBJ2-1, with D perhaps TRBD1 (6 bases). Germline loops: CDR1 GTSNPN, CDR2 SVGIG (reference sequence). Trimming removed 3 bases from V and 0 bases from J, with 15 bases in between. This CDR3 region has 16 residues. The CDR3 spells CAWRSRQASSYNEQFF. In DNA form, the CDR3 reads TGTGCCTGGAGGTCTCGACAGGCGAGCTCCTACAATGAGCAGTTCTTC.

This clone came up a few times. DNA for the CDR3: TGTGCCAGCAGCTTAAATGCGGGGGGGTGGGAGACCCAGTACTTC. This translates into CASSLNAGGWETQYF. This chain uses TRBV7-3 with TRBJ2-5; 9 positions agree with TRBD2. V shed 1 base, J shed 5 bases, and the junction held 5 bases outside the gene matches. Germline lookup yields CDR1 SGHTA and CDR2 FQGTGA. The CDR3 has 15 residues.

The rearrangement links TRBV15 to TRBJ1-6, with TRBD1 matching 8 bases. This CDR3 is built from 15 residues. CDR1 is LNHNV, CDR2 YYDKDF, per germline (reference sequence). After removal of 10 bases from V and 4 bases from J, the junction contained 9 bases not matched to a gene. CDR3 sequence: CASDPGGAYNSPLHF. In DNA, the CDR3 is TGTGCCAGCGATCCAGGGGGCGCGTATAATTCACCCCTCCACTTT.

The rearrangement links TRBV5-1 to TRBJ2-5; 7 bases line up with TRBD1. The germline gives CDR1 SGHRS, CDR2 YFSETQ. The CDR3 sequence is 15 residues long. The V segment lost 4 bases and the J segment 5 bases; nucleotides outside the gene matches: 11. CDR3: CASSANTGVEETQYF. For the CDR3, the DNA is TGCGCCAGCAGCGCCAACACAGGGGTTGAGGAGACCCAGTACTTC.

The J gene is TRBJ1-4, the V gene TRBV29-1; 8 positions agree with TRBD1. Germline-derived CDR1 and CDR2 are SQVTM and ANQGSEA. J was trimmed by 5 bases and V by 7 bases; bases with no gene match: 6. CDR3 length: 13 residues. The CDR3 loop is CSASDRVNEKLFF. The CDR3 DNA reads TGCAGCGCCTCGGACAGGGTAAATGAAAAACTGTTTTTT.

V and J are TRBV27 and TRBJ2-3, with 10 bases fitting TRBD1. V shed 5 bases, J shed 6 bases, and the junction held 8 bases outside the gene matches. Germline values: CDR1 MNHEY, CDR2 SMNVEV (reference sequence). The CDR3 contains 15 residues. CDR3 protein: CASSDMTGGEDTQYF. The CDR3 bases are TGTGCCAGCAGTGATATGACAGGGGGCGAGGATACGCAGTATTTT.

V gene TRBV25-1 combines with J gene TRBJ2-3; no definite D call. Trimming took 2 bases from V and 4 from J, leaving 10 bases between them. This CDR3 region has 14 residues. Germline assignment: CDR1 MGHDK and CDR2 SYGVNS. The CDR3 DNA is TGTGCCAGCAGTGAACAGGAAGGTGCAGATACGCAGTATTTT. Translation: CASSEQEGADTQYF.

V and J are TRBV28 and TRBJ2-7; TRBD2 might be the D (5 bases). This CDR3 has 12 residues. V lost 5 bases, J lost 7 bases, and 12 bases lay in between. In germline, CDR1 is MDHEN, CDR2 SYDVKM. The CDR3: CASSTGKGEQYF. CDR3 coding DNA: TGTGCCAGCAGTACCGGGAAAGGTGAGCAGTACTTC.

The table lists this clone with a count of one. V is TRBV27 and J is TRBJ1-1; TRBD1 aligns across 7 bases. Germline-derived CDR1 and CDR2 are MNHEY and SMNVEV (reference sequence). V trimming: 3 bases; J trimming: 1 base; junction bases outside the gene matches: 2. The CDR3 length is 14 residues. The CDR3 bases are TGTGCCAGCAGTTTGAAGGGGGCGAACACTGAAGCTTTCTTT. It codes for CASSLKGANTEAFF.

The J gene is TRBJ1-1, the V gene TRBV29-1; 8 positions agree with TRBD1. The germline V gene has CDR1 SQVTM and CDR2 ANQGSEA. There are 14 residues in the CDR3. The V and J ends lost 5 bases and 0 bases, in that order; junction bases with no gene match: 5. The CDR3 DNA follows: TGCAGCGTTACAGGGGGGGTGATGAACACTGAAGCTTTCTTT. It encodes CSVTGGVMNTEAFF. The full variable domain, with the rest looked up from reference TRBV29-1 and TRBJ1-1, is SAVISQKPSRDICQRGTSLTIQCQVDSQVTMMFWYRQQPGQSLTLIATANQGSEATYESGFVIDKFPISRPNLTFSTLTVSNMSPEDSSIYLCSVTGGVMNTEAFFGQGTRLTVV.

V gene TRBV12-2 combines with J gene TRBJ1-5; the table's D gene call, TRBD1, was not cross checked with the DNA. TRBV12-2 is deemed a pseudogene. This CDR3 has 16 amino acids. For the CDR3, the DNA is TGTGCAAGTCGCTTAGATAGGGGTATGAGCAATCAGCCCCAGCATTTT. This translates into CASRLDRGMSNQPQHF.